This T cell receptor beta chain emerged from a study of T cell repertoires in aging, cancer and after chemotherapy. As for the study in general: Chronic lymphocytic leukemia patients on fludarabine- or bendamustine-based regimens gave paired samples before and after chemotherapy. Regarding the study as a whole: The repertoire data cannot show anything about immunological memory following chemotherapy. Age-matched healthy donors had significantly more diverse, less clonal blood TCR repertoires than untreated cancer patients. In each cancer cohort, median generation probability increased across chemotherapy, suggesting thymic output rebounded.

The template was genomic DNA from peripheral blood, not RNA. TRB rearrangements spanning V, D and J were amplified using mixed TRB-A/B primers. From the multiplex PCR reads, TCRdb called clonotypes with MiXCR, one entry per CDR3 protein. Counted here are roughly 4,200 distinct CDR3 sequences, roughly a quarter occurring once; the ten biggest clones make up 33%. The CDR3 runs to 15 residues. Trimming took off 1 base at V and 2 bases at J, with 10 bases between the two ends. Germline V CDR1 and CDR2: MNHNS, SASEGT. This clonotype qualifies as medium-sized. Antigen specificity is unknown. Sequenced material: blood. This TCR was recovered from a human donor with a blood cancer. The chain links TRBV6-1 to TRBJ2-3, with no clear D. The DNA of the CDR3 is TGTGCCAGCAGTGAAGAGGTGGCCATCACAGATACGCAGTATTTT. Its protein product is CASSEEVAITDTQYF.